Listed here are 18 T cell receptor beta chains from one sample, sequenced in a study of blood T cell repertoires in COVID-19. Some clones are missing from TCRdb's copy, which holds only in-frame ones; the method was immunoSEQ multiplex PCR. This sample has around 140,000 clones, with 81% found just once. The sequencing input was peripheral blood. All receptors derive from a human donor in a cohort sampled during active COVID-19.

The CDR3 sequence is CASSSGTGVQPQHF. Written as DNA, the CDR3 is TGTGCCAGCAGCTCCGGGACAGGGGTTCAGCCCCAGCATTTT. V and J are TRBV7-2 and TRBJ1-5; 10 nucleotides match TRBD1. The ends lost 4 bases at V and 6 bases at J; junction bases unmatched: 3. The CDR3 runs 14 residues. Germline V lookup: CDR1 SGHTA, CDR2 FQGNSA.

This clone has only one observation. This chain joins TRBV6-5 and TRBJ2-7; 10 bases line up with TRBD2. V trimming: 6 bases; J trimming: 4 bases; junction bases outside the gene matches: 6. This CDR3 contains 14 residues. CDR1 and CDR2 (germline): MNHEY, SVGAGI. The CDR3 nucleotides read TGTGCCAGCAGACAACTAGCGGGACCTTACGAGCAGTACTTC. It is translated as CASRQLAGPYEQYF.

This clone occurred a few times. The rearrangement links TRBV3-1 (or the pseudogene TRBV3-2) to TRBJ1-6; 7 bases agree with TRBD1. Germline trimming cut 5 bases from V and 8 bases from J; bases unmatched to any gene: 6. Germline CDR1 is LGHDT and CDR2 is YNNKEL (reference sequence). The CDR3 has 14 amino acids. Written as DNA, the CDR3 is TGTGCCAGCAGCACACGGCAGGGGGATTCACCCCTCCACTTT. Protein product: CASSTRQGDSPLHF.

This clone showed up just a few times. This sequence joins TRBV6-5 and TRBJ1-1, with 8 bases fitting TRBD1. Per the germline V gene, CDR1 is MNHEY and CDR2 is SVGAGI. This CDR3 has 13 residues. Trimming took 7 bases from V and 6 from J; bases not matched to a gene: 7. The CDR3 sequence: CASNIQGASEAFF. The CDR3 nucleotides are TGTGCCAGCAACATCCAGGGGGCTTCTGAAGCTTTCTTT.

The CDR3 DNA reads as TGTGCCAGCAGCTTAGCGACTAGCAGCAATACCTACGAGCAGTACTTC. Its translation is CASSLATSSNTYEQYF. V and J are TRBV7-8 and TRBJ2-7, with 7 bases fitting TRBD2. CDR3 size: 16 residues. Germline V gene data show CDR1 as SGHVS and CDR2 as FQNEAQ. The trim removed 0 bases at V and 2 bases at J, leaving 7 bases unmatched.

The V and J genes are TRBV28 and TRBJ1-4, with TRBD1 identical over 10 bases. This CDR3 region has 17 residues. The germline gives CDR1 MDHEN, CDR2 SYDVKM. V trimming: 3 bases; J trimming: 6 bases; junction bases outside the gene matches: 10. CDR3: CASSFPASGTGDEKLFF. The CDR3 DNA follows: TGTGCCAGCAGTTTTCCCGCCTCGGGGACAGGGGATGAAAAACTGTTTTTT. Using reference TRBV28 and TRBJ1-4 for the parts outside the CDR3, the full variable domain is DVKVTQSSRYLVKRTGEKVFLECVQDMDHENMFWYRQDPGLGLRLIYFSYDVKMKEKGDIPEGYSVSREKKERFSLILESASTNQTSMYLCASSFPASGTGDEKLFFGSGTQLSVL.

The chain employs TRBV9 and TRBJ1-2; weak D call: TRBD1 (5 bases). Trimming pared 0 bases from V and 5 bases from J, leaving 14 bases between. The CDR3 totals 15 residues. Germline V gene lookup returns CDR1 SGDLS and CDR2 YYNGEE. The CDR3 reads CASSVEGPAGYGYTF. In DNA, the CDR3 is TGTGCCAGCAGCGTAGAAGGACCGGCAGGGTATGGCTACACCTTC.

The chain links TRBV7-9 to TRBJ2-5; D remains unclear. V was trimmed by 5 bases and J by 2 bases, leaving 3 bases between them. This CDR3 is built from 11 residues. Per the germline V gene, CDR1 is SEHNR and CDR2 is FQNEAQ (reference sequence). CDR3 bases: TGTGCCAGCAGCCATCAAGAGACCCAGTACTTC. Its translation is CASSHQETQYF.

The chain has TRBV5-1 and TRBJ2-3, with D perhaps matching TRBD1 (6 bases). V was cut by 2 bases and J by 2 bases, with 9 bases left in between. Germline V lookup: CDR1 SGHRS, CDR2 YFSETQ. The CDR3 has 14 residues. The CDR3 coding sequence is TGCGCCAGCAGCTTTACAGGGTACACAGATACGCAGTATTTT. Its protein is CASSFTGYTDTQYF. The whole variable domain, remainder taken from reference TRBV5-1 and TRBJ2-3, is KAGVTQTPRYLIKTRGQQVTLSCSPISGHRSVSWYQQTPGQGLQFLFEYFSETQRNKGNFPGRFSGRQFSNSRSEMNVSTLELGDSALYLCASSFTGYTDTQYFGPGTRLTVL.

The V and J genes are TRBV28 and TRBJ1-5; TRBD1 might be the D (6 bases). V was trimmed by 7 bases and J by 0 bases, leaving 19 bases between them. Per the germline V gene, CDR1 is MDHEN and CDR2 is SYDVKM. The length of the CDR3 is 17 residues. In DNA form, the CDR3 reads TGTGCCAGCAAACGAACCCACGGACAGTATAGCAATCAGCCCCAGCATTTT. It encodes CASKRTHGQYSNQPQHF.

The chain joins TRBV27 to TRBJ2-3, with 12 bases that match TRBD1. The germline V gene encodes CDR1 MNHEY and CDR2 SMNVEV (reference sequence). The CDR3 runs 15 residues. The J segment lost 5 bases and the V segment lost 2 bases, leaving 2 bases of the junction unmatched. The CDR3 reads CASSLRDRGQDTQYF. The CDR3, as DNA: TGTGCCAGCAGTTTACGGGACAGGGGGCAAGATACGCAGTATTTT.

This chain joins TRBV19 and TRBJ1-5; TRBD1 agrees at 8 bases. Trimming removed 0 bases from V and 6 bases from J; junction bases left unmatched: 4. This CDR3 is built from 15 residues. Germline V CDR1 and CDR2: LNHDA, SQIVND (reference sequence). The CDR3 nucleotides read TGTGCCAGTAGTATAGACAGGGGGCGAATTCAGCCCCAGCATTTT. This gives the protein CASSIDRGRIQPQHF. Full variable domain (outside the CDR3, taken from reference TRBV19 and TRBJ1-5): DGGITQSPKYLFRKEGQNVTLSCEQNLNHDAMYWYRQDPGQGLRLIYYSQIVNDFQKGDIAEGYSVSREKKESFPLTVTSAQKNPTAFYLCASSIDRGRIQPQHFGDGTRLSIL.

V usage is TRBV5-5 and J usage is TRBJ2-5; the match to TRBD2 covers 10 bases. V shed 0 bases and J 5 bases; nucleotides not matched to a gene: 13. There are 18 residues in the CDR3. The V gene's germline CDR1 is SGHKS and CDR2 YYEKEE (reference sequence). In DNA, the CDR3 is TGTGCCAGCAGCTTGGGTATCCTAGCGGGAGCAGGTCGGGAGACCCAGTACTTC. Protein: CASSLGILAGAGRETQYF.

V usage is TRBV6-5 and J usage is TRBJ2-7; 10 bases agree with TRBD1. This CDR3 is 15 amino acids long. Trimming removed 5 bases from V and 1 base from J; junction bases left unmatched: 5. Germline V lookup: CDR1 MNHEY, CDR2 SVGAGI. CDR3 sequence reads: CASSTTGGRSYEQYF. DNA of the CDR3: TGTGCCAGCAGTACGACAGGGGGCAGGTCCTACGAGCAGTACTTC.

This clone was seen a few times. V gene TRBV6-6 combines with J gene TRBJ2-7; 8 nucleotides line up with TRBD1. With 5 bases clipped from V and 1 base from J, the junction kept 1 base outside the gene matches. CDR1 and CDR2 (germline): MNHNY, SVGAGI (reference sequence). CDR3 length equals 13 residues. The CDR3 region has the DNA TGTGCCAGCAGTCGACAGGGGTCCTACGAGCAGTACTTC. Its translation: CASSRQGSYEQYF.

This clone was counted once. CDR3: CASSHMGATNYGYTF. For the CDR3, the DNA is TGTGCCAGCAGCCATATGGGGGCAACTAACTATGGCTACACCTTC. The V call is TRBV7-7, the J call TRBJ1-2; TRBD1 might be the D (6 bases). V lost 5 bases and J 0 bases, leaving 13 bases between the germline ends. This CDR3 comprises 15 residues. The germline gives CDR1 SSHAT, CDR2 FNYEAQ (reference sequence). Looking up the rest from reference TRBV7-7 and TRBJ1-2 gives the full variable domain: GAGVSQSPRYKVTKRGQDVTLRCDPISSHATLYWYQQALGQGPEFLTYFNYEAQPDKSGLPSDRFSAERPEGSISTLTIQRTEQRDSAMYRCASSHMGATNYGYTFGSGTRLTVV.

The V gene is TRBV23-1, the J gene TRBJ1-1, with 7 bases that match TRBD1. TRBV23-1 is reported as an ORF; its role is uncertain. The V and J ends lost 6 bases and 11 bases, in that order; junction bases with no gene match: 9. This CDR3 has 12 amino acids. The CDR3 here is CASSRRQGAAFF. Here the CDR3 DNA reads TGCGCCAGCAGCCGAAGACAGGGTGCGGCTTTCTTT.

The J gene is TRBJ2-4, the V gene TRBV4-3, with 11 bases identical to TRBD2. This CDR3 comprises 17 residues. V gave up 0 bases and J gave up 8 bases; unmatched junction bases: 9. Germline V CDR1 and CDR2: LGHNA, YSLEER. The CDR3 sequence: CASSQEPPTSGSHIQYF. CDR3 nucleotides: TGCGCCAGCAGCCAAGAACCCCCCACTAGCGGGAGTCACATTCAGTACTTC.